Shown below are 5 T cell receptor beta chains from a single sample sequenced in a study of T cells after yellow fever vaccination. One entry per CDR3 protein results from TCRdb running MiXCR on the 5' RACE reads. Of 300,000 to 400,000 distinct CDR3 sequences in the sample, 8.7% were seen once. Here the sequenced sample was PBMCs, taken on the day of the first yellow fever vaccination. These receptors were taken from a man aged 18 to 29 who received the YFV17D yellow fever vaccine.

V usage is TRBV5-4 and J usage is TRBJ2-1; 10 nucleotides line up with TRBD2. V gave up 0 bases and J gave up 5 bases; unmatched junction bases: 2. Germline CDR1 is SGHNT and CDR2 is YYREEE (reference sequence). The CDR3 is 15 amino acids. CDR3 region: CASSLVAGGHNEQFF. Here the CDR3 DNA reads TGTGCCAGCAGCTTGGTAGCGGGGGGCCACAATGAGCAGTTCTTC.

This clonotype was counted a few times. The V gene is TRBV5-1, the J gene TRBJ1-6; 7 bases align to TRBD1. Germline values: CDR1 SGHRS, CDR2 YFSETQ. V lost 4 bases and J lost 11; bases outside the gene matches: 12. This CDR3 spans 15 amino acids. The CDR3 coding sequence is TGCGCCAGCAGCCCGAGACAGGGCCAGCAAGCACCCCTCCACTTT. It specifies CASSPRQGQQAPLHF. The variable domain in full, with the rest retrieved from reference TRBV5-1 and TRBJ1-6, is KAGVTQTPRYLIKTRGQQVTLSCSPISGHRSVSWYQQTPGQGLQFLFEYFSETQRNKGNFPGRFSGRQFSNSRSEMNVSTLELGDSALYLCASSPRQGQQAPLHFGNGTRLTVT.

This chain joins TRBV7-2 and TRBJ1-6, with D possibly being TRBD1 (5 bases). The CDR3 runs 15 residues. V was shortened by 1 base and J by 10 bases, with 14 bases between the two germline ends. The germline V gene has CDR1 SGHTA and CDR2 FQGNSA. The CDR3 loop is CASSLEGSGKSPLHF. As DNA, the CDR3 is TGTGCCAGCAGCTTAGAAGGTTCAGGGAAATCACCCCTCCACTTT.

This clonotype appeared many times. The chain uses TRBV7-6 and TRBJ2-2; 11 nucleotides agree with TRBD1. This CDR3 contains 15 residues. From germline, CDR1 is SGHVS and CDR2 FNYEAQ. V was clipped by 4 bases and J by 4 bases; unmatched bases: 2. CDR3 sequence reads: CASSSGQGGTGELFF. CDR3 bases: TGTGCCAGCAGCTCGGGACAGGGGGGCACCGGGGAGCTGTTTTTT.

In its sample, this clonotype was seen a few times. The V and J genes are TRBV28 and TRBJ2-7; a weak D match, TRBD1 (6 bases). CDR1 is MDHEN, CDR2 SYDVKM, per germline. V lost 6 bases to trimming and J lost 0 bases, with 15 bases between them. This CDR3 is built from 15 residues. The CDR3 nucleotides are TGTGCCAGCAGCGCCCCAGGGGAGAGCTCCTACGAGCAGTACTTC. Protein sequence: CASSAPGESSYEQYF.